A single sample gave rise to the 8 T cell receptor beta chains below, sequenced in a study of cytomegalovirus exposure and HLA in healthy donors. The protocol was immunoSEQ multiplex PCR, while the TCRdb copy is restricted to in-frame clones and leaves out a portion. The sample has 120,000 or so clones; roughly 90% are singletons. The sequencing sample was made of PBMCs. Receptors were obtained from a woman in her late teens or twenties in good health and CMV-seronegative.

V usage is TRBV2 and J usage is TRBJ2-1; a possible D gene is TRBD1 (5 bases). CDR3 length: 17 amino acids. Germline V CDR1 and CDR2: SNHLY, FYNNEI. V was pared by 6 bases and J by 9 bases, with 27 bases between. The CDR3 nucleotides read TGTGCCAGCAGCAACCAAAACAACTTTCAGGGTAGGACTGAGCAGTTCTTC. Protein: CASSNQNNFQGRTEQFF.

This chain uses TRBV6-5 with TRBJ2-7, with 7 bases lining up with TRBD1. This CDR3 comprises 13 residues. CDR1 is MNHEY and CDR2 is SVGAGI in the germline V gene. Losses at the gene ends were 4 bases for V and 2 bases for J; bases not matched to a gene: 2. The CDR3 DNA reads TGTGCCAGCAGTTCGGGACAGACCTACGAGCAGTACTTC. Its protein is CASSSGQTYEQYF.

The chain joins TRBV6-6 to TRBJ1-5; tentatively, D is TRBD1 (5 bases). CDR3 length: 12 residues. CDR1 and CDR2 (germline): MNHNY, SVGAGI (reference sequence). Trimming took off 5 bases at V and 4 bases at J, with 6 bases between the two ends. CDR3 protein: CASSTGNQPQHF. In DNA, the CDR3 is TGTGCCAGCAGTACAGGAAATCAGCCCCAGCATTTT.

The CDR3 loop is CASSSRGLNQPQHF. The CDR3 coding sequence is TGTGCCAGCAGCTCAAGGGGGCTGAATCAGCCCCAGCATTTT. The chain employs TRBV7-2 and TRBJ1-5, with TRBD1 matching over 7 bases. Trimming took 4 bases from V and 4 from J; bases not matched to a gene: 4. Germline V gene lookup returns CDR1 SGHTA and CDR2 FQGNSA. The CDR3 is 14 residues long.

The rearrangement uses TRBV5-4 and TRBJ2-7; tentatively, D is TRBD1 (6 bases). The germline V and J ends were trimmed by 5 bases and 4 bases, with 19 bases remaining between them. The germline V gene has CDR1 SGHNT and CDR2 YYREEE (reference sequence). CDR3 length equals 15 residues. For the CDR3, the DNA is TGTGCCAGCAGTCAGGACAGCAGTGATGGATACGAGCAGTACTTC. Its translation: CASSQDSSDGYEQYF.

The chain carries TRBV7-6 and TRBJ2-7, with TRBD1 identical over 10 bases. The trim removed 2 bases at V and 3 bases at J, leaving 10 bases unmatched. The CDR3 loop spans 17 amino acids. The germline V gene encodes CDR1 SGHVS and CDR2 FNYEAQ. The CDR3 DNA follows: TGTGCCAGCAGCTTATATATGGTGGGGGACAGGGGCTACGAGCAGTACTTC. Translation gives CASSLYMVGDRGYEQYF.

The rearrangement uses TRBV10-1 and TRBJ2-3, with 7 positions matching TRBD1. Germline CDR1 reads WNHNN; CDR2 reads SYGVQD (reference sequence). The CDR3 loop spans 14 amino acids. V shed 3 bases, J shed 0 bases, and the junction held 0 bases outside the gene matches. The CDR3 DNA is TGCGCCAGCAGTGAAGGGGGCAGCACAGATACGCAGTATTTT. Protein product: CASSEGGSTDTQYF.

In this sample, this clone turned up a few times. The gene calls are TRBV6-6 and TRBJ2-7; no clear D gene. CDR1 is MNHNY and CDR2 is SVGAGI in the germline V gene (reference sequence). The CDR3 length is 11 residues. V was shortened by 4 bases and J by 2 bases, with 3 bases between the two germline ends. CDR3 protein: CASSSAYEQYF. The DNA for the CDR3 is TGTGCCAGCAGTTCTGCCTACGAGCAGTACTTC.